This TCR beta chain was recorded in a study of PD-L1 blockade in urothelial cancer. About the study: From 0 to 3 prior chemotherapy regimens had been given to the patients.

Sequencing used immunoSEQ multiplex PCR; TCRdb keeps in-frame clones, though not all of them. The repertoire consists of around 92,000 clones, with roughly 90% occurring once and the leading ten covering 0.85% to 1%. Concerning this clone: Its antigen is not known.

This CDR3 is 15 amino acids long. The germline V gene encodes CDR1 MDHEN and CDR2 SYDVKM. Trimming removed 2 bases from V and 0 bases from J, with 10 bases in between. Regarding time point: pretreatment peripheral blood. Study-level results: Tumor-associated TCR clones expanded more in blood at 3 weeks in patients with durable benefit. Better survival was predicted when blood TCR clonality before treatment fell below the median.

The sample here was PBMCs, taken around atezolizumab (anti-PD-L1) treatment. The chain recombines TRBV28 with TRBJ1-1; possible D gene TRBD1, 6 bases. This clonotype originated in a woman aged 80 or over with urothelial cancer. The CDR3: CASSLQQGLNTEAFF. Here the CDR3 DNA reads TGTGCCAGCAGTTTACAACAGGGTTTGAACACTGAAGCTTTCTTT.